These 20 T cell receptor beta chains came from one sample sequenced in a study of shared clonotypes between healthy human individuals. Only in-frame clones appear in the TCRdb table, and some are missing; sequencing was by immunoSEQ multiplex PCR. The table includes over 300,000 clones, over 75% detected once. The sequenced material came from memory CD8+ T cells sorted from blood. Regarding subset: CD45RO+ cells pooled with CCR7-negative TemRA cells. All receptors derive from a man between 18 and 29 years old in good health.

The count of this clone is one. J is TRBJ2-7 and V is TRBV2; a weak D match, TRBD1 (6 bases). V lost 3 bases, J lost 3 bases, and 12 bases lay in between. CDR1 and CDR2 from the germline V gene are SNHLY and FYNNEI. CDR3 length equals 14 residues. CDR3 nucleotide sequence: TGTGCCAGCAGTGAGCCTGGACAGTTCTACGAGCAGTACTTC. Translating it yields CASSEPGQFYEQYF.

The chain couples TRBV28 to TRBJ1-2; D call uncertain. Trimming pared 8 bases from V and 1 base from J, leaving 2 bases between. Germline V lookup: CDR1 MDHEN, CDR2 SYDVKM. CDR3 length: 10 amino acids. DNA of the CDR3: TGTGCCAGCGGTAACTATGGCTACACCTTC. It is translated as CASGNYGYTF.

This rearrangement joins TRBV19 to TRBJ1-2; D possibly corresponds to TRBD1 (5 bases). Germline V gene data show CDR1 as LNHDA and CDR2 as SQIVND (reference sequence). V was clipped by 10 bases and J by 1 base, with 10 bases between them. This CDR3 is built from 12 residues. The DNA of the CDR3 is TGTGCCACCCTGGGACTTAACTATGGCTACACCTTC. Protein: CATLGLNYGYTF.

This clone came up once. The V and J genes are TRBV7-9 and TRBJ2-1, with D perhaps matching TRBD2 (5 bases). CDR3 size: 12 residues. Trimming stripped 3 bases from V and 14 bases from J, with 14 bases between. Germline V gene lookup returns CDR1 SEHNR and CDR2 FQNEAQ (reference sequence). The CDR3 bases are TGTGCCAGCAGCTTTTACACACGGGGAAAGTTCTTC. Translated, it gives CASSFYTRGKFF.

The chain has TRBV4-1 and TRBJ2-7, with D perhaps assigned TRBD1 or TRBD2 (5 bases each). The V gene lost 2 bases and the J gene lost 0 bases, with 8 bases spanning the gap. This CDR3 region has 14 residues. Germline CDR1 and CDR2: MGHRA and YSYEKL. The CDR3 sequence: CASSQKGSSYEQYF. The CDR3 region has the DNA TGCGCCAGCAGCCAAAAGGGGAGCTCCTACGAGCAGTACTTC.

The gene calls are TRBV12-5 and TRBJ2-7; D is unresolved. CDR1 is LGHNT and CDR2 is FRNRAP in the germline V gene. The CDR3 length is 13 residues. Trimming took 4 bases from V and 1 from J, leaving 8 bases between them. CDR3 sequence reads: CASGWLESYEQYF. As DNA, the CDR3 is TGTGCTAGTGGTTGGCTGGAATCCTACGAGCAGTACTTC.

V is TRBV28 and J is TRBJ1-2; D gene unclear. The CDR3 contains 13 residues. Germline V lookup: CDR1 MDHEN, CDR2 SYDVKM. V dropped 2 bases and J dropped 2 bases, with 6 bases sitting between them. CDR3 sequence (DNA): TGTGCCAGCAGTTTAGTCGAAAACTATGGCTACACCTTC. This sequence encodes CASSLVENYGYTF.

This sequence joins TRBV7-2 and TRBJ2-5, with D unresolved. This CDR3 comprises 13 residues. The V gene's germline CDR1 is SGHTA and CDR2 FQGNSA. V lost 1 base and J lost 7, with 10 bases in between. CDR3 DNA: TGTGCCAGCAGCTTAGAGGCGGCCGGGACCCAGTACTTC. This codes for CASSLEAAGTQYF.

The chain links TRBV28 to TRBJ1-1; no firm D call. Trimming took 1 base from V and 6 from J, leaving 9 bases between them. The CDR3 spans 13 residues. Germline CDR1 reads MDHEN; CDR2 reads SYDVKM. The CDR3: CASSLLLEAEAFF. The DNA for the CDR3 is TGTGCCAGCAGTTTATTACTAGAGGCTGAAGCTTTCTTT.

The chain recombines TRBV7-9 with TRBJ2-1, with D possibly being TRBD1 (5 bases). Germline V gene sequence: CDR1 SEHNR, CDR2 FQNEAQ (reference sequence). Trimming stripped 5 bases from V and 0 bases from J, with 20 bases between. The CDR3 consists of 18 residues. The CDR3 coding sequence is TGTGCCAGCAGCCCACCCGAAAGGACAAGTGTCTCCTACAATGAGCAGTTCTTC. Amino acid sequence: CASSPPERTSVSYNEQFF.

Here the CDR3 reads CASSATGVGYTF. CDR3 DNA sequence: TGCGCCAGCAGCGCTACAGGAGTTGGCTACACCTTC. The rearrangement joins TRBV5-1 to TRBJ1-2; TRBD1 might be the D (5 bases). The germline V and J ends were trimmed by 4 bases and 7 bases, with 11 bases remaining between them. CDR3 length: 12 amino acids. CDR1 is SGHRS, CDR2 YFSETQ, per germline.

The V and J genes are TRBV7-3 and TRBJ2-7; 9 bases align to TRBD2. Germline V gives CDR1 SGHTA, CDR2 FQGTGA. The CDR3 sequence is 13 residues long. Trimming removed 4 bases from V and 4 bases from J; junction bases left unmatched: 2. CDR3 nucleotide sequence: TGTGCCAGCAGCTCCAGCGGGGGGTACGAGCAGTACTTC. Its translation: CASSSSGGYEQYF.

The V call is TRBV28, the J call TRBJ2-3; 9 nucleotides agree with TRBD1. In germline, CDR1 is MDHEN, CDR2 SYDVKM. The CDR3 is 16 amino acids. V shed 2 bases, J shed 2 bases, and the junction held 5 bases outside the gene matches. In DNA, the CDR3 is TGTGCCAGCAGTTTAGGGGGGACAGGGCTCACAGATACGCAGTATTTT. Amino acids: CASSLGGTGLTDTQYF.

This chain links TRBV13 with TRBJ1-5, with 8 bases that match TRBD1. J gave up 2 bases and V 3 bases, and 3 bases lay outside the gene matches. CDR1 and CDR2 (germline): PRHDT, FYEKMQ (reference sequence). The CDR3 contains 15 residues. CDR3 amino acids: CASSLTGDGNQPQHF. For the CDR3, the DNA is TGTGCCAGCAGCTTGACAGGGGACGGCAATCAGCCCCAGCATTTT. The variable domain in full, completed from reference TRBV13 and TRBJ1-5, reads AAGVIQSPRHLIKEKRETATLKCYPIPRHDTVYWYQQGPGQDPQFLISFYEKMQSDKGSIPDRFSAQQFSDYHSELNMSSLELGDSALYFCASSLTGDGNQPQHFGDGTRLSIL.

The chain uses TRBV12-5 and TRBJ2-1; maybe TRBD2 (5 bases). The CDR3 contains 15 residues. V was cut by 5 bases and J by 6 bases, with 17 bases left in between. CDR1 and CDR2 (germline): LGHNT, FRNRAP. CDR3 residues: CASGLTRRLSNEQFF. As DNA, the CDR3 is TGTGCTAGTGGTCTTACTAGGAGGTTATCCAATGAGCAGTTCTTC.

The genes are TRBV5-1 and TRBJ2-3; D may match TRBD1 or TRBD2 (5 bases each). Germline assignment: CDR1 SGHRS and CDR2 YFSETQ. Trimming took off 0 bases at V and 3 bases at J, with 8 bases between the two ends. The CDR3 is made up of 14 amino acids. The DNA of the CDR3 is TGCGCCAGCAGCTTGGCGGGACCGACAGATACGCAGTATTTT. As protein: CASSLAGPTDTQYF.

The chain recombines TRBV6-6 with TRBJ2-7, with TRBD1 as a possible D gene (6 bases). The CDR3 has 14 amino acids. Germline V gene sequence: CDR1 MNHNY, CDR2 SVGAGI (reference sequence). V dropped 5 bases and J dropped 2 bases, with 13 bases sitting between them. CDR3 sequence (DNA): TGTGCCAGCAGTCGAGCTGGACAGACCTACGAGCAGTACTTC. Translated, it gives CASSRAGQTYEQYF.

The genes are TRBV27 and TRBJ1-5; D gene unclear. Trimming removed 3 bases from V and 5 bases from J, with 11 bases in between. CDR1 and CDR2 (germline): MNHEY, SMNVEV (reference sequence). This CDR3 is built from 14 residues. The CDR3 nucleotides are TGTGCCAGCAGTTTTTCGGGGATTTATCAGCCCCAGCATTTT. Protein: CASSFSGIYQPQHF.

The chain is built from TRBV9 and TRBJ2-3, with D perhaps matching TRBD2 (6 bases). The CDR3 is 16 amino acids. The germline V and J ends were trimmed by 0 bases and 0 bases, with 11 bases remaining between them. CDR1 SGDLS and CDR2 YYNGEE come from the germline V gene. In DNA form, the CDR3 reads TGTGCCAGCAGCGTAGGTTGGCGGGAAAGCACAGATACGCAGTATTTT. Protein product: CASSVGWRESTDTQYF. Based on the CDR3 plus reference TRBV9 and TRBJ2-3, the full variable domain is DSGVTQTPKHLITATGQRVTLRCSPRSGDLSVYWYQQSLDQGLQFLIQYYNGEERAKGNILERFSAQQFPDLHSELNLSSLELGDSALYFCASSVGWRESTDTQYFGPGTRLTVL.

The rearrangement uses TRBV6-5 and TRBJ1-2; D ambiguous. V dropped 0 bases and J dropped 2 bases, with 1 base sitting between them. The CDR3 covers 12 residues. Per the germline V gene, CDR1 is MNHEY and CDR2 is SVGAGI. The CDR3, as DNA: TGTGCCAGCAGTTACTCGAACTATGGCTACACCTTC. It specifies CASSYSNYGYTF.